This T cell receptor (beta chain) was sequenced during a study of shared clonotypes between healthy human individuals. Germline lookup yields CDR1 GTSNPN and CDR2 SVGIG (reference sequence). V shed 3 bases and J shed 11 bases, with 13 bases lying between them. CDR3 length: 12 residues. Using immunoSEQ multiplex PCR, the repertoire was profiled, and TCRdb retains in-frame clones only, with some absent. The sample has around 2.1 million clones; under 97% are singletons. This receptor was taken from a man aged 18 to 29 in good health. Sequenced input: naive CD4+ T cells sorted from blood. The subset here: CD45RA+ positively selected. The chain employs TRBV30 and TRBJ1-4; D is possibly TRBD1 (5 bases). In nucleotides, the CDR3 is TGTGCCTGGAGCCCCGCGGGGGAGAAACTGTTTTTT. Its protein product is CAWSPAGEKLFF.